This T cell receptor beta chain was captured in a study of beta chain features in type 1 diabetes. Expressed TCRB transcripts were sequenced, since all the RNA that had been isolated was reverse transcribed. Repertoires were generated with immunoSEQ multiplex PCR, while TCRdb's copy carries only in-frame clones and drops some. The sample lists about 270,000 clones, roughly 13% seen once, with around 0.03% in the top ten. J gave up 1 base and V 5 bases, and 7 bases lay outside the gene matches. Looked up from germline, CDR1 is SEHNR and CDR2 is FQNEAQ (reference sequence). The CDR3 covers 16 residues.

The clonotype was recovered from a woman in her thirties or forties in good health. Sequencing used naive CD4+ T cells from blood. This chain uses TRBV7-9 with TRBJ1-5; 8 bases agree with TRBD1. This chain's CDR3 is CASSPGQGRSNQPQHF. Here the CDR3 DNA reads TGTGCCAGCAGCCCCGGACAGGGCAGGAGCAATCAGCCCCAGCATTTT.